The TCR beta chain under discussion was sequenced for a study of a mutant IDH1 vaccine in newly diagnosed glioma. As regards this clone: What it binds is unknown.

This CDR3 is 14 amino acids long. Trimming took off 1 base at V and 3 bases at J, with 7 bases between the two ends. The germline V gene encodes CDR1 SGHAT and CDR2 FQDESV (reference sequence). Time point described: week 23, last vaccination. All doses held 300 ug of mutant IDH1 20-mer peptide, with topical imiquimod. The data were produced by immunoSEQ multiplex PCR, yet TCRdb's version contains in-frame clones alone and is incomplete. The sample yields about 77,000 clones, roughly 85% seen once. The chain is built from TRBV11-1 and TRBJ2-1, with unresolved D. The sample in question was PBMCs, obtained from a glioma patient whose treatment included an IDH1 peptide vaccine. The receptor's source is a woman in her forties or fifties with glioma. The DNA of the CDR3 is TGTGCCAGCAGCTTAGGCCAGATCTACAATGAGCAGTTCTTC. This codes for CASSLGQIYNEQFF.